A selection of T cell receptor beta chains follows, all from one sample in a study of blood T cell repertoires in COVID-19. The method was immunoSEQ multiplex PCR; TCRdb's version includes in-frame clones alone and lacks a portion of them. The table has 45,000 to 55,000 clones, about 89% seen once; the top ten hold about 2%. Specimen: peripheral blood. The receptors here all came from a human donor in a cohort sampled during active COVID-19. Both conserved end residues are part of each CDR3. The order of the fields is V gene, J gene, clone size, D gene, CDR3 protein, CDR3 DNA. A D gene is named only where the DNA matches it firmly. Size tells how often a clone was seen (once, few, many) or the class of an expanded clone, and some rows leave it out.

v_call: TRBV20-1
j_call: TRBJ2-3
clone_size: -
d_call: -
cdr3_aa: CPPVGTDTQYF
cdr3_nt: TGCCCACCGGTTGGCACAGATACGCAGTATTTT

v_call: TRBV19
j_call: TRBJ2-7
clone_size: -
d_call: TRBD2
cdr3_aa: CASSTGREDVEREQYF
cdr3_nt: TGTGCCAGTAGTACCGGACGGGAGGACGTAGAGAGGGAGCAGTACTTC

v_call: TRBV6-5
j_call: TRBJ1-1
clone_size: -
d_call: TRBD1
cdr3_aa: CASTQGAEAFF
cdr3_nt: TGTGCCAGCACACAGGGGGCTGAAGCTTTCTTT

v_call: TRBV11-3
j_call: TRBJ1-1
clone_size: -
d_call: -
cdr3_aa: CASSQTNLGPMEAEAFF
cdr3_nt: TGTGCCAGCAGCCAGACAAATCTTGGACCGATGGAGGCTGAAGCTTTCTTT

v_call: TRBV6-4
j_call: TRBJ1-6
clone_size: -
d_call: TRBD1
cdr3_aa: CASSALGQGSNSPLHF
cdr3_nt: TGTGCCAGCAGTGCTCTGGGACAGGGGAGCAATTCACCCCTCCACTTT

v_call: TRBV6-4
j_call: TRBJ2-3
clone_size: -
d_call: -
cdr3_aa: CVGATQYF
cdr3_nt: TGTGTGGGGGCTACGCAGTATTTT

v_call: TRBV19
j_call: TRBJ2-1
clone_size: once
d_call: TRBD1
cdr3_aa: CASSKIPGQVLNEQFF
cdr3_nt: TGTGCCAGTAGTAAAATCCCGGGACAGGTTTTAAATGAGCAGTTCTTC

v_call: TRBV4-3
j_call: TRBJ2-3
clone_size: -
d_call: TRBD2
cdr3_aa: CASSQDFPGGSTDTQYF
cdr3_nt: TGCGCCAGCAGCCAAGATTTTCCCGGGGGGAGCACAGATACGCAGTATTTT

v_call: TRBV7-2
j_call: TRBJ1-4
clone_size: -
d_call: TRBD1
cdr3_aa: CASSPGGTGNEKLFF
cdr3_nt: TGTGCCAGCAGCCCGGGGGGGACAGGGAATGAAAAACTGTTTTTT

v_call: TRBV12-3/TRBV12-4
j_call: TRBJ2-7
clone_size: -
d_call: -
cdr3_aa: CASTFSSSYEQYF
cdr3_nt: TGTGCCAGCACCTTTAGTAGCTCCTACGAGCAGTACTTC

v_call: TRBV10-1
j_call: TRBJ2-7
clone_size: few
d_call: -
cdr3_aa: CASSESGRGYEQYF
cdr3_nt: TGCGCCAGCAGTGAGTCCGGCAGGGGCTACGAGCAGTACTTC

v_call: TRBV15
j_call: TRBJ1-6
clone_size: -
d_call: -
cdr3_aa: CATSRDPVQGGSTGSPLHF
cdr3_nt: TGTGCCACCAGCAGAGATCCCGTACAGGGCGGTTCGACTGGGTCACCCCTCCACTTT

v_call: TRBV7-9
j_call: TRBJ1-1
clone_size: -
d_call: TRBD1
cdr3_aa: CAINRGVMNTEAFF
cdr3_nt: TGTGCCATCAACAGGGGCGTCATGAACACTGAAGCTTTCTTT

v_call: TRBV19
j_call: TRBJ2-7
clone_size: -
d_call: TRBD2
cdr3_aa: CASSYSGSTEHEQYF
cdr3_nt: TGTGCCAGTAGTTATAGCGGGAGCACGGAACACGAGCAGTACTTC

v_call: TRBV21-1
j_call: TRBJ1-5
clone_size: -
d_call: -
cdr3_aa: CASSKLDAPGYYSNQPQHF
cdr3_nt: TGTGCCAGCAGCAAACTGGATGCTCCGGGGTATTATAGCAATCAGCCCCAGCATTTT